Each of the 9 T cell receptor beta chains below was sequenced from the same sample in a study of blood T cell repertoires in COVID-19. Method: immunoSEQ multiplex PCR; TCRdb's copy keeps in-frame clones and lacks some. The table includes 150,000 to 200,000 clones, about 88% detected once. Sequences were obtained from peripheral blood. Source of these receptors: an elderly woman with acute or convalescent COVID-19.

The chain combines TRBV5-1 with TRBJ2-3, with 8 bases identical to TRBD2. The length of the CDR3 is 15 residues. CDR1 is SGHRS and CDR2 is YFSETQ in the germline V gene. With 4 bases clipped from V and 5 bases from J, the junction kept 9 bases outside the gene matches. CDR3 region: CASSTSGSGIDTQYF. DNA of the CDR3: TGCGCCAGCAGCACAAGCGGGAGCGGGATAGATACGCAGTATTTT.

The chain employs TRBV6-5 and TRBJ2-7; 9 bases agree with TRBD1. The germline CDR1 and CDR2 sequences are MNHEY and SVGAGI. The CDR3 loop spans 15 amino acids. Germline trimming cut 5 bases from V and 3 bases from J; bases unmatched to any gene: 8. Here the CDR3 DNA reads TGTGCCAGCAGTCGGGACAGGGTACTAATCTACGAGCAGTACTTC. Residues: CASSRDRVLIYEQYF.

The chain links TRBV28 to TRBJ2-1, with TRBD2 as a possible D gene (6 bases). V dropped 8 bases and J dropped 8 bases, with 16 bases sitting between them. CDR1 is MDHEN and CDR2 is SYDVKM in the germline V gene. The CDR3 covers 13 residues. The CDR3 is CASGGSEADEQFF. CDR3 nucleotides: TGTGCCAGCGGAGGGTCGGAAGCCGATGAGCAGTTCTTC.

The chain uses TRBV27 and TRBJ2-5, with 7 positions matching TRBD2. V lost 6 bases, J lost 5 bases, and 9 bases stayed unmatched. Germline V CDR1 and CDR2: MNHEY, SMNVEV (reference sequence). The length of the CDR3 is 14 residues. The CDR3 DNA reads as TGTGCCAGCAGCCCCATGGGACTATTGGAGACCCAGTACTTC. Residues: CASSPMGLLETQYF.

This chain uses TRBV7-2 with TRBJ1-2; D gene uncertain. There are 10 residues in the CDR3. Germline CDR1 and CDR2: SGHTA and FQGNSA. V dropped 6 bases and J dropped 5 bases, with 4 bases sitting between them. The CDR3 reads CASSSYGYTF. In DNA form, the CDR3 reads TGTGCCAGCAGTTCTTATGGCTACACCTTC.

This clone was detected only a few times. CDR3 sequence reads: CASSRDTGELFF. CDR3 sequence (DNA): TGTGCCAGCAGTCGGGATACCGGGGAGCTGTTTTTT. The chain joins TRBV2 to TRBJ2-2; a possible D gene is TRBD2 (5 bases). Looked up from germline, CDR1 is SNHLY and CDR2 is FYNNEI. V was cut by 5 bases and J by 5 bases, with 6 bases left in between. The CDR3 runs 12 residues.

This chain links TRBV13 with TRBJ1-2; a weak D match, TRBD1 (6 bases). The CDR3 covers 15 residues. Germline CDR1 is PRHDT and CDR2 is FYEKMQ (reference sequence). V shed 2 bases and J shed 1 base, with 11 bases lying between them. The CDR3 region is CASSLPGVFNYGYTF. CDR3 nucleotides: TGTGCCAGCAGCTTACCAGGGGTGTTTAACTATGGCTACACCTTC.

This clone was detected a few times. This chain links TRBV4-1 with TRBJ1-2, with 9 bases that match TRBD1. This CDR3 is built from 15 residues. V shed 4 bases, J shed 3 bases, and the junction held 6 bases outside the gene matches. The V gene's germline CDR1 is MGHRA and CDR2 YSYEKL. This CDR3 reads CASSRTQGADYGYTF. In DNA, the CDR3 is TGCGCCAGCAGCCGAACACAGGGGGCCGACTATGGCTACACCTTC.

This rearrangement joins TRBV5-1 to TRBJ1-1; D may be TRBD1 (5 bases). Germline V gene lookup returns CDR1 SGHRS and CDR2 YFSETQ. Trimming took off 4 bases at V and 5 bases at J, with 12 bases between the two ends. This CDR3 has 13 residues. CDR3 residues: CASSQGAGTEAFF. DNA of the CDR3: TGCGCCAGCAGCCAAGGGGCGGGAACTGAAGCTTTCTTT.